This record concerns one T cell receptor (beta chain) sequence. Its antigen is not identified. Trimming took 0 bases from V and 6 from J, leaving 4 bases between them. CDR3 length: 11 residues. Germline V gives CDR1 SGHTS, CDR2 YDEGEE. Assay used: immunoSEQ multiplex PCR; TCRdb lists only in-frame clones, some missing. The table includes roughly 45,000 clones, 75% to 90% detected once. This record comes from a study of OX40 agonist ivuxolimab in advanced cancers. On the study more broadly: Checkpoint inhibitors had been given previously to 35% to 50% of patients. Partial responses, seen in three patients, involved one hepatocellular carcinoma and two cutaneous melanomas.

The study sampled blood at baseline, cycle 4 day 1, and cycle 7 day 1. Study observations and caveats: Which antigen the expanded peripheral T cells recognized is unknown.

This clonotype was sampled from an adult with an advanced solid tumor such as melanoma, head and neck, liver or kidney cancer. The genes are TRBV5-8 and TRBJ2-7; D gene unclear. Here the sequenced sample was CD4+ or CD8+ T cells sorted from blood, taken in a trial of the OX40 agonist ivuxolimab. The CDR3: CASSLDPEQYF. For the CDR3, the DNA is TGTGCCAGCAGCTTGGACCCCGAGCAGTACTTC.